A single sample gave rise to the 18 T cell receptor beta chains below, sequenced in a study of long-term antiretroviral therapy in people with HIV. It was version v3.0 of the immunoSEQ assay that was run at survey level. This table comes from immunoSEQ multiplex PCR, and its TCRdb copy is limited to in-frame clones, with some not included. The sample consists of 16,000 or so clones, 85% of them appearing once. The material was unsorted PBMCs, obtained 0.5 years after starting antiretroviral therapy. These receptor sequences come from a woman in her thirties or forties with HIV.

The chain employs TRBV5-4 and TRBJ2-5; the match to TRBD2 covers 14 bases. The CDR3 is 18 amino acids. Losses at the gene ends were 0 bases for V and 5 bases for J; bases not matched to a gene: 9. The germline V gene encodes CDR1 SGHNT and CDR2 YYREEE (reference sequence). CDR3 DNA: TGTGCCAGCAGCTTGGCTGGACTAGCGGGAGGTGTTGGGGAGACCCAGTACTTC. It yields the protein CASSLAGLAGGVGETQYF.

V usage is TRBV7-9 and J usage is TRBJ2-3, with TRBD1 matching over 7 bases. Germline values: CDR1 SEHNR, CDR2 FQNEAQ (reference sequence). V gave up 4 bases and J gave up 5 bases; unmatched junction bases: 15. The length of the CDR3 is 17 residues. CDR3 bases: TGTGCCAGCAGCTCCAGGGCGGGCACAGGGGCGGGAGATACGCAGTATTTT. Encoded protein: CASSSRAGTGAGDTQYF. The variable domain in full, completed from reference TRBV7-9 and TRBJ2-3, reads DTGVSQNPRHKITKRGQNVTFRCDPISEHNRLYWYRQTLGQGPEFLTYFQNEAQLEKSRLLSDRFSAERPKGSFSTLEIQRTEQGDSAMYLCASSSRAGTGAGDTQYFGPGTRLTVL.

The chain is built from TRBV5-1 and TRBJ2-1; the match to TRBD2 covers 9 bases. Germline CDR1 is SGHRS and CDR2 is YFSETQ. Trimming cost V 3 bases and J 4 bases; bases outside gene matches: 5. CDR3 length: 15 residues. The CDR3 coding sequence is TGCGCCAGCAGCTCAGCGGGAGGTGTGTACAATGAGCAGTTCTTC. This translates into CASSSAGGVYNEQFF.

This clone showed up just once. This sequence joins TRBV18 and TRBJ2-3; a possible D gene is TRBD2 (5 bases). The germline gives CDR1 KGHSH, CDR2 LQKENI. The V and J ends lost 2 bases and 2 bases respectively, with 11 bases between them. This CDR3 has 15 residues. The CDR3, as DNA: TGTGCCAGCTCACCAAACGACGGGATCACAGATACGCAGTATTTT. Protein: CASSPNDGITDTQYF. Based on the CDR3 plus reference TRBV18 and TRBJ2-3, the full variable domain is NAGVMQNPRHLVRRRGQEARLRCSPMKGHSHVYWYRQLPEEGLKFMVYLQKENIIDESGMPKERFSAEFPKEGPSILRIQQVVRGDSAAYFCASSPNDGITDTQYFGPGTRLTVL.

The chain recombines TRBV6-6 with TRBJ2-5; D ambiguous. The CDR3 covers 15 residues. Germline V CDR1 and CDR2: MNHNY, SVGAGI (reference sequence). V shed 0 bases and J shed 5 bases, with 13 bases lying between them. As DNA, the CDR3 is TGTGCCAGCAGTTACTCGTTAAGTTTTGGGGAGACCCAGTACTTC. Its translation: CASSYSLSFGETQYF.

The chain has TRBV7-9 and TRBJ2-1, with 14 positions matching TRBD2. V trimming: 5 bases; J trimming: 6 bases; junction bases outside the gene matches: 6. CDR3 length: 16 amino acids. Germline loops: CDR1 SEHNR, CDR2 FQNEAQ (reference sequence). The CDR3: CASSRGLAGARNEQFF. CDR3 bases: TGTGCCAGCAGCCGGGGACTAGCGGGAGCCCGCAATGAGCAGTTCTTC. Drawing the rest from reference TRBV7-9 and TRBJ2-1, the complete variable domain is DTGVSQNPRHKITKRGQNVTFRCDPISEHNRLYWYRQTLGQGPEFLTYFQNEAQLEKSRLLSDRFSAERPKGSFSTLEIQRTEQGDSAMYLCASSRGLAGARNEQFFGPGTRLTVL.

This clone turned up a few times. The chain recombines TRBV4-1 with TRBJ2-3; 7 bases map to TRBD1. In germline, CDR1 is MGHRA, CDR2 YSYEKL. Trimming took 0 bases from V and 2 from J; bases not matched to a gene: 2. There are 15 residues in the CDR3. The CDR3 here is CASSQETGFTDTQYF. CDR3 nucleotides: TGCGCCAGCAGCCAAGAGACAGGGTTCACAGATACGCAGTATTTT.

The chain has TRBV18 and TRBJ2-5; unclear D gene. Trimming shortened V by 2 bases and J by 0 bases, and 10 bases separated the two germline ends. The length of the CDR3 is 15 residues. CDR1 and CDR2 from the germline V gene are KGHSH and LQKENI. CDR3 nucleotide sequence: TGTGCCAGCTCACCAACGGGTTCCAACCAAGAGACCCAGTACTTC. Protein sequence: CASSPTGSNQETQYF.

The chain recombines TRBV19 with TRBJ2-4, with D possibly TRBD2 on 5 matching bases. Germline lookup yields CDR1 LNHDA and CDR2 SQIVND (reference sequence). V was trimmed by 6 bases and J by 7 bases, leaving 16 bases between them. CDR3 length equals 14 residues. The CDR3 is CASRTELRANIQYF. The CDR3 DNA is TGTGCCAGTAGGACCGAACTGAGGGCGAACATTCAGTACTTC.

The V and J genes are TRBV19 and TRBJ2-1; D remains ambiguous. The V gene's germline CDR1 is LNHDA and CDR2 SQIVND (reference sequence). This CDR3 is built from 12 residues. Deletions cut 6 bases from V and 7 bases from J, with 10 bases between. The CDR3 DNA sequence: TGTGCCAGTAGCCGCCTCAGGAATGAGCAGTTCTTC. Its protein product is CASSRLRNEQFF.

CDR3 bases: TGTGCCAGCTCACTATCCCCCTCGGACAAAACCTACGAGCAGTACTTC. Its translation: CASSLSPSDKTYEQYF. This sequence joins TRBV18 and TRBJ2-7; tentative D call: TRBD1 (5 bases). This CDR3 contains 16 residues. The germline V gene has CDR1 KGHSH and CDR2 LQKENI. V was shortened by 4 bases and J by 2 bases, with 18 bases between the two germline ends.

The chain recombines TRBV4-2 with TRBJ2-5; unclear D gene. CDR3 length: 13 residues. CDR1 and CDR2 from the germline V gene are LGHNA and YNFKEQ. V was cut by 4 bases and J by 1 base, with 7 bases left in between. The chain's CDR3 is CASSPTVQETQYF. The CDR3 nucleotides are TGTGCCAGCAGCCCGACGGTCCAAGAGACCCAGTACTTC.

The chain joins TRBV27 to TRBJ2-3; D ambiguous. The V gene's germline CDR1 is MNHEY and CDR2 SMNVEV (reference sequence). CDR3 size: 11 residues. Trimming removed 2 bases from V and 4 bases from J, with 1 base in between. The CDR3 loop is CASSLADTQYF. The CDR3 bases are TGTGCCAGCAGTTTAGCAGATACGCAGTATTTT.

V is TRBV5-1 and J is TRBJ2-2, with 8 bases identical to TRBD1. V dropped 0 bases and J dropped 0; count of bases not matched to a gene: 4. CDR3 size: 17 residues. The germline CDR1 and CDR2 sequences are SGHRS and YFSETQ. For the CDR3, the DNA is TGCGCCAGCAGCTTGGACCCGGACAGGGCGAACACCGGGGAGCTGTTTTTT. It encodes CASSLDPDRANTGELFF.

CDR3 sequence: CASSQDYRTSGITGTETQYF. Written as DNA, the CDR3 is TGCGCCAGCAGCCAAGATTATAGGACTAGCGGGATAACGGGTACAGAGACCCAGTACTTC. The J gene is TRBJ2-5, the V gene TRBV4-1, with TRBD2 matching over 12 bases. The germline V gene has CDR1 MGHRA and CDR2 YSYEKL. The CDR3 is 20 residues long. Unmatched junction bases numbered 15, after V lost 0 bases and J lost 4 bases.

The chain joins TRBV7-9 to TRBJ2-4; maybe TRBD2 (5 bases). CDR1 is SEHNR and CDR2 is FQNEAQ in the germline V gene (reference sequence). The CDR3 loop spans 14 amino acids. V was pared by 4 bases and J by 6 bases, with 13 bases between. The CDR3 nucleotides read TGTGCCAGCAGCTCCGCGGGTATGAGAAACATTCAGTACTTC. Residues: CASSSAGMRNIQYF.

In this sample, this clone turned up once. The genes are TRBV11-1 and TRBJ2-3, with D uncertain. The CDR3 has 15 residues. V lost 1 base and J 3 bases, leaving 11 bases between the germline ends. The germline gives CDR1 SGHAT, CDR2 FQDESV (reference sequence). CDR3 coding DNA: TGTGCCAGCAGCTTAGTAGGGCAGGAGACAGATACGCAGTATTTT. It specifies CASSLVGQETDTQYF.

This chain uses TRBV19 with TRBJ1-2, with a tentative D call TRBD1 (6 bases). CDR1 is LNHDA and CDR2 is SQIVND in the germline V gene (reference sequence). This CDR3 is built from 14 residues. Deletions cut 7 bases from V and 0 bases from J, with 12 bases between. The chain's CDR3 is CASNLQGTNYGYTF. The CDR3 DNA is TGTGCCAGTAATCTACAGGGAACTAACTATGGCTACACCTTC.